These 16 T cell receptor beta chains were sequenced from one sample in a study of blood T cell repertoires in COVID-19. Some clones are missing from TCRdb's copy, which holds only in-frame ones; the method was immunoSEQ multiplex PCR. The sample lists 70,000 to 80,000 clones; around 93% were seen once. Sequenced input: peripheral blood. All receptors derive from an older woman with active COVID-19.

This chain uses TRBV16 with TRBJ2-3; D is possibly TRBD2 (5 bases). The germline CDR1 and CDR2 sequences are KGHSY and FQNENV. CDR3 length: 15 residues. The germline V and J ends were trimmed by 4 bases and 1 base, with 12 bases remaining between them. CDR3 in amino acids: CASSPGGRGTDTQYF. Written as DNA, the CDR3 is TGTGCCAGCAGCCCCGGCGGGCGGGGCACAGATACGCAGTATTTT.

The chain recombines TRBV7-8 with TRBJ1-5; maybe TRBD1 (5 bases). The CDR3 has 17 residues. CDR1 and CDR2 from the germline V gene are SGHVS and FQNEAQ. The V end lost 1 base, the J end lost 0 bases, and 13 bases lay between the germline ends. The CDR3 DNA is TGTGCCAGCAGCTTAGGGGGGGTCGGCTATAGCAATCAGCCCCAGCATTTT. This sequence encodes CASSLGGVGYSNQPQHF.

This clone is a singleton in its sample. The chain employs TRBV28 and TRBJ2-2, with 7 bases fitting TRBD1. The germline gives CDR1 MDHEN, CDR2 SYDVKM. CDR3 length equals 15 residues. The junction had 9 bases not matched to a gene; V was cut back by 7 bases and J by 4 bases. For the CDR3, the DNA is TGTGCCAGCAAGGAGAACAGGGGTCGCACCGGGGAGCTGTTTTTT. It encodes CASKENRGRTGELFF.

This clone was observed many times. The rearrangement joins TRBV28 to TRBJ2-7; a weak D match, TRBD2 (6 bases). Deletions cut 5 bases from V and 3 bases from J, with 20 bases between. Germline V CDR1 and CDR2: MDHEN, SYDVKM. This CDR3 has 16 amino acids. In nucleotides, the CDR3 is TGTGCCAGCAGTCCTCCCCCGGGACTGATAAACTACGAGCAGTACTTC. This sequence encodes CASSPPPGLINYEQYF.

The chain has TRBV6-5 and TRBJ2-5; possibly TRBD1 for D (5 bases). The CDR3 runs to 13 residues. Germline V CDR1 and CDR2: MNHEY, SVGAGI. V was shortened by 11 bases and J by 5 bases, with 18 bases between the two germline ends. The CDR3 sequence is CAGKRQNSETQYF. The DNA for the CDR3 is TGTGCCGGTAAACGACAGAACTCGGAGACCCAGTACTTC.

The gene calls are TRBV28 and TRBJ2-1; D is undetermined. The CDR3 totals 14 residues. Germline assignment: CDR1 MDHEN and CDR2 SYDVKM. Trimming left V 7 bases short and J 1 base short, with 11 bases between. The CDR3 DNA follows: TGTGCCAGCACCTTGAACCTATCCTACAATGAGCAGTTCTTC. It translates to CASTLNLSYNEQFF.

The rearrangement joins TRBV24-1 to TRBJ2-3, with 8 bases identical to TRBD1. After removal of 3 bases from V and 5 bases from J, the junction contained 12 bases not matched to a gene. The length of the CDR3 is 17 residues. CDR1 KGHDR and CDR2 SFDVKD come from the germline V gene. CDR3 region: CATSDPRPGQAIDTQYF. The CDR3 bases are TGTGCCACCAGTGATCCCCGACCGGGACAGGCGATAGATACGCAGTATTTT.

The rearrangement uses TRBV5-1 and TRBJ1-3; D not certain. The germline V gene has CDR1 SGHRS and CDR2 YFSETQ. V was trimmed by 9 bases and J by 1 base, leaving 8 bases between them. The CDR3 loop spans 12 amino acids. The DNA of the CDR3 is TGCGCCACGTCCGGGTCTGGAAACACCATATATTTT. It yields the protein CATSGSGNTIYF.

The chain joins TRBV15 to TRBJ2-7; 10 bases align to TRBD1. This CDR3 contains 15 residues. J was trimmed by 2 bases and V by 3 bases; bases with no gene match: 4. Germline V lookup: CDR1 LNHNV, CDR2 YYDKDF (reference sequence). CDR3 protein: CATSRADRGTYEQYF. In DNA, the CDR3 is TGTGCCACCAGCAGGGCGGACAGGGGGACCTACGAGCAGTACTTC.

This clone has only one observation. This chain connects TRBV28 to TRBJ2-5, with 7 positions matching TRBD2. Per germline, CDR1 MDHEN and CDR2 SYDVKM. This CDR3 spans 16 amino acids. V dropped 5 bases and J dropped 3; count of bases not matched to a gene: 12. CDR3 DNA: TGTGCCAGCAGTCCCCTAGAGGGAGGGCCCAAAGAGACCCAGTACTTC. Amino acids: CASSPLEGGPKETQYF.

This sequence joins TRBV5-1 and TRBJ2-7; TRBD1 agrees at 8 bases. V shed 7 bases, J shed 2 bases, and the junction held 8 bases outside the gene matches. The V gene's germline CDR1 is SGHRS and CDR2 YFSETQ. The CDR3 spans 14 residues. Here the CDR3 DNA reads TGCGCCAGCGGGACAGGCTACCTAACCTACGAGCAGTACTTC. It yields the protein CASGTGYLTYEQYF.

V usage is TRBV18 and J usage is TRBJ2-1; TRBD1 aligns across 7 bases. The J segment lost 3 bases and the V segment lost 3 bases, leaving 5 bases of the junction unmatched. In germline, CDR1 is KGHSH, CDR2 LQKENI. The CDR3 is 15 amino acids. The CDR3 sequence: CASSPGRGNYNEQFF. CDR3 in DNA: TGTGCCAGCTCACCGGGCAGGGGGAACTACAATGAGCAGTTCTTC.

This chain joins TRBV2 and TRBJ2-5, with 9 bases that match TRBD2. The V segment lost 7 bases and the J segment 5 bases; nucleotides outside the gene matches: 11. CDR3 length: 15 amino acids. Germline CDR1 reads SNHLY; CDR2 reads FYNNEI. The CDR3 region has the DNA TGTGCCAGCACCGTAAGAGCGGGAGGAGGGGAGACCCAGTACTTC. Translated, it gives CASTVRAGGGETQYF. The whole variable domain, remainder taken from reference TRBV2 and TRBJ2-5, is EPEVTQTPSHQVTQMGQEVILRCVPISNHLYFYWYRQILGQKVEFLVSFYNNEISEKSEIFDDQFSVERPDGSNFTLKIRSTKLEDSAMYFCASTVRAGGGETQYFGPGTRLLVL.

This chain links TRBV4-1 with TRBJ1-2; possibly TRBD1 for D (6 bases). The CDR3 loop spans 17 amino acids. Trimming left V 0 bases short and J 2 bases short, with 16 bases between. CDR1 and CDR2 from the germline V gene are MGHRA and YSYEKL. The CDR3 protein is CASSQDLWTAANYGYTF. For the CDR3, the DNA is TGCGCCAGCAGCCAAGATCTTTGGACAGCCGCAAACTATGGCTACACCTTC.

The J gene is TRBJ1-4, the V gene TRBV19; maybe TRBD1 (5 bases). The ends were cut back, 1 base at V and 7 bases at J, with 13 bases in the middle. The CDR3 is made up of 15 amino acids. From germline, CDR1 is LNHDA and CDR2 SQIVND (reference sequence). The CDR3 spells CASSIGSGAGEKLFF. In nucleotides, the CDR3 is TGTGCCAGTAGTATAGGGTCTGGGGCCGGTGAAAAACTGTTTTTT.

This sequence joins TRBV6-6 and TRBJ1-2; D uncertain. From germline, CDR1 is MNHNY and CDR2 SVGAGI (reference sequence). The CDR3 has 13 residues. The V and J ends lost 2 bases and 4 bases respectively, with 8 bases between them. DNA of the CDR3: TGTGCCAGCAGTTACATCACAGTCTATGGCTACACCTTC. It specifies CASSYITVYGYTF.